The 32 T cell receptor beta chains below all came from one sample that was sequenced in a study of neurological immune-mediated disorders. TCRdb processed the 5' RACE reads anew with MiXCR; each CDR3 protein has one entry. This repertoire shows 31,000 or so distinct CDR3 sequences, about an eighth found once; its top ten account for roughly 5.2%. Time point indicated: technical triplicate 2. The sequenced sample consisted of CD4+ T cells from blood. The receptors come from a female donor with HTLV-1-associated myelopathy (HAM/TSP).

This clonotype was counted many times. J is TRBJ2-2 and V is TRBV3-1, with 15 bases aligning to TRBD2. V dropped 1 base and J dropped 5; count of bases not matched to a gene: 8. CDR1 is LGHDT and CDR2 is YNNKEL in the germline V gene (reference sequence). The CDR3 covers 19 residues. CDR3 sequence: CASSQVGLAGGPRTGELFF. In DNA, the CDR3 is TGTGCCAGCAGCCAAGTTGGACTAGCGGGGGGGCCGAGGACCGGGGAGCTGTTTTTT.

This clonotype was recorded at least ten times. This CDR3 reads CASSYRSTGELFF. CDR3 coding DNA: TGTGCCAGCAGTTACCGGTCCACCGGGGAGCTGTTTTTT. The rearrangement uses TRBV6-6 and TRBJ2-2; D is unclear. Per germline, CDR1 MNHNY and CDR2 SVGAGI (reference sequence). V was pared by 2 bases and J by 4 bases, with 5 bases between. There are 13 residues in the CDR3.

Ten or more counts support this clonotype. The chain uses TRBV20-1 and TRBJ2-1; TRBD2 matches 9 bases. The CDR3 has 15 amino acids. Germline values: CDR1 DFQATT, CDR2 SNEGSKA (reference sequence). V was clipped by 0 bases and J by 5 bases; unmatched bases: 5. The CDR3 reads CSARDWRLADNEQFF. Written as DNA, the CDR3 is TGCAGTGCTAGAGATTGGAGACTAGCGGACAATGAGCAGTTCTTC.

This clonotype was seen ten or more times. In nucleotides, the CDR3 is TGCGCCAGCAGCCAATCGGTTGTGGGGACCCAGTACTTC. Translated, it gives CASSQSVVGTQYF. V and J are TRBV4-1 and TRBJ2-5; D is ambiguous. The CDR3 has 13 amino acids. V was trimmed by 2 bases and J by 7 bases, leaving 11 bases between them. Germline CDR1 and CDR2: MGHRA and YSYEKL.

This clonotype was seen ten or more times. The CDR3 DNA sequence: TGTGCCAGCAGTTTTAGGGGGAACACCATATATTTT. Translation gives CASSFRGNTIYF. V is TRBV12-3 or TRBV12-4 and J is TRBJ1-3, with D perhaps matching TRBD1 (6 bases). This CDR3 is built from 12 residues. V was clipped by 3 bases and J by 7 bases, with 7 bases between them.

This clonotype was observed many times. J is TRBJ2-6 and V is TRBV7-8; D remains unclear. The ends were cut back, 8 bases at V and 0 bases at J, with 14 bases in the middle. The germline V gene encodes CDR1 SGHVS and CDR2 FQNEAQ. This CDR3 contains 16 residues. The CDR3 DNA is TGTGCCAGCTCCGACCTCACACTCTCTGGGGCCAACGTCCTGACTTTC. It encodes CASSDLTLSGANVLTF.

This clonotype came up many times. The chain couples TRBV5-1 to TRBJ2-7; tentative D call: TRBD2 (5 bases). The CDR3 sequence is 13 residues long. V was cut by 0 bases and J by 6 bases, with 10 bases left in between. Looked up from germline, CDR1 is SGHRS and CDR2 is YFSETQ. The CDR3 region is CASSLAGMREQYF. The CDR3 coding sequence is TGCGCCAGCAGCTTGGCCGGGATGCGCGAGCAGTACTTC.

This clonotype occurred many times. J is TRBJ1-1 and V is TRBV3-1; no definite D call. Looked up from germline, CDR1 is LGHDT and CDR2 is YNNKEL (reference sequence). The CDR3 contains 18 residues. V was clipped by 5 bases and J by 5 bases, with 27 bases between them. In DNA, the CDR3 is TGTGCCAGCAGCACAGAGAGTGGTCGCAAAACCAGGAGGACTGAAGCTTTCTTT. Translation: CASSTESGRKTRRTEAFF.

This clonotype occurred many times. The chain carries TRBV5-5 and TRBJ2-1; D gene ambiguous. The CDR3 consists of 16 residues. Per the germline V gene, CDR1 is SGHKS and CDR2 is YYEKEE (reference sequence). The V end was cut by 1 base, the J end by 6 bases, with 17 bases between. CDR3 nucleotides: TGTGCCAGCAGCTTGCTGGCGGAGCTACAGCGCAATGAGCAGTTCTTC. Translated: CASSLLAELQRNEQFF.

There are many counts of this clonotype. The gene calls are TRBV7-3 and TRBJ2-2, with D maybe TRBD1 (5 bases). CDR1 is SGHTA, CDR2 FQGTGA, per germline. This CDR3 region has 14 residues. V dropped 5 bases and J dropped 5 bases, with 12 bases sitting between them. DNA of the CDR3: TGTGCCAGCAGCCGGACGGCAGGGACCGGGGAGCTGTTTTTT. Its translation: CASSRTAGTGELFF.

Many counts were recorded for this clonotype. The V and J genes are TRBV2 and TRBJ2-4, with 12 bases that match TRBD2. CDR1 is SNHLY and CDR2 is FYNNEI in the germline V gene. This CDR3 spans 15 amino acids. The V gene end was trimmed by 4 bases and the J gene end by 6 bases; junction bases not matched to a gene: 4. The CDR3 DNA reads TGTGCCAGCAGTGTAGGACTAGCGGGACGAAACATTCAGTACTTC. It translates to CASSVGLAGRNIQYF. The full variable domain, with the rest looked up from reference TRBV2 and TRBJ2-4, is EPEVTQTPSHQVTQMGQEVILRCVPISNHLYFYWYRQILGQKVEFLVSFYNNEISEKSEIFDDQFSVERPDGSNFTLKIRSTKLEDSAMYFCASSVGLAGRNIQYFGAGTRLSVL.

The CDR3 sequence: CASSLEGGHYNEQFF. The DNA for the CDR3 is TGCGCCAGCAGCTTGGAGGGGGGCCACTACAATGAGCAGTTCTTC. This rearrangement joins TRBV5-1 to TRBJ2-1, with D perhaps being TRBD1 or TRBD2 (6 bases each). CDR3 length: 15 amino acids. V was trimmed by 0 bases and J by 3 bases, leaving 10 bases between them. Germline assignment: CDR1 SGHRS and CDR2 YFSETQ.

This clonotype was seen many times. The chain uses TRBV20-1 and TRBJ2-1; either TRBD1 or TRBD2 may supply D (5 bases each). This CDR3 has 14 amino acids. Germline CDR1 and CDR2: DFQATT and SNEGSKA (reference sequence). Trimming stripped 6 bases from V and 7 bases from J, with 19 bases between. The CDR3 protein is CSAHPRAGTNEQFF. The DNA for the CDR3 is TGCAGTGCCCATCCCCGTGCAGGGACGAATGAGCAGTTCTTC.

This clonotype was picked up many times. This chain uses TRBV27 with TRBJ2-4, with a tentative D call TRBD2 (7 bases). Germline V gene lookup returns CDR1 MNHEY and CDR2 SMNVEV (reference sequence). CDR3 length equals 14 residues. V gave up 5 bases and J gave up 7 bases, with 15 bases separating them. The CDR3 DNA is TGTGCCAGCAGTCCTGGGAGGGGGGGTAACATTCAGTACTTC. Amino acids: CASSPGRGGNIQYF.

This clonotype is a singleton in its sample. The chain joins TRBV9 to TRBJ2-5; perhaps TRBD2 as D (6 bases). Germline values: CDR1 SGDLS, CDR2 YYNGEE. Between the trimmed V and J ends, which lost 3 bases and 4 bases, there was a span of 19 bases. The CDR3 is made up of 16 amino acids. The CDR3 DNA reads TGTGCCAGCAGCGGAGGGGACTTATGGACGGGAGAGACCCAGTACTTC. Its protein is CASSGGDLWTGETQYF.

The CDR3 sequence is CASSQVRLAGARYEQYF. The CDR3 nucleotides are TGTGCCAGCAGCCAAGTACGGCTAGCGGGGGCCCGGTACGAGCAGTACTTC. The V gene is TRBV3-1, the J gene TRBJ2-7; TRBD2 matches at 10 bases. Trimming at V came to 1 base and at J to 4 bases, leaving 10 bases not matched to a gene. The germline gives CDR1 LGHDT, CDR2 YNNKEL (reference sequence). This CDR3 has 17 amino acids.

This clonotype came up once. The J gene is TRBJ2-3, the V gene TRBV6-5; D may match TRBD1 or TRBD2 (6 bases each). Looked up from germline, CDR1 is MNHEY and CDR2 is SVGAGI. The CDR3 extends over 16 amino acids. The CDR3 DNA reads TGTTCCATCAGTTCCCGAGGGGCGGGACACACAGATACGCAGTATTTT. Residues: CSISSRGAGHTDTQYF.

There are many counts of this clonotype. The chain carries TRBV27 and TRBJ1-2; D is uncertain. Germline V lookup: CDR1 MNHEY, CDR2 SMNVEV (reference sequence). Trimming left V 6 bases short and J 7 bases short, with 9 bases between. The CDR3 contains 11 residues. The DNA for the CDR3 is TGTGCCAGCAGGGACCGGGGTGGCTACACCTTC. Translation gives CASRDRGGYTF.

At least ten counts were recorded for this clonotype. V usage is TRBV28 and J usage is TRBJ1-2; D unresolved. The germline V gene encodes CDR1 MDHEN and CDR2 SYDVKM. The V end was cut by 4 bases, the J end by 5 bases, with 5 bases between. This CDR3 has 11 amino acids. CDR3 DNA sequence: TGTGCCAGCAGTTCTGTGTATGGCTACACCTTC. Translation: CASSSVYGYTF.

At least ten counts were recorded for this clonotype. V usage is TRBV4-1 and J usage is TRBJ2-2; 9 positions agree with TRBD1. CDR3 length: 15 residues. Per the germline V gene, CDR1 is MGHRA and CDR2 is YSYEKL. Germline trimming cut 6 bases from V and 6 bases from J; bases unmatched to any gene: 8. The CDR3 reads CASRAQGAAAGELFF. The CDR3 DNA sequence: TGCGCCAGCAGGGCACAGGGGGCAGCCGCCGGGGAGCTGTTTTTT.

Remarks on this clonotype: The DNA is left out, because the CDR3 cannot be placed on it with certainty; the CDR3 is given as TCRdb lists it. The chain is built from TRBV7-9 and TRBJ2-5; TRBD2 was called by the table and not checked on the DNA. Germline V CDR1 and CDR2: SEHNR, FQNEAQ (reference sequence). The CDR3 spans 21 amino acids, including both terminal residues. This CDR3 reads CASSFYICSANAMTAPVTQYF.

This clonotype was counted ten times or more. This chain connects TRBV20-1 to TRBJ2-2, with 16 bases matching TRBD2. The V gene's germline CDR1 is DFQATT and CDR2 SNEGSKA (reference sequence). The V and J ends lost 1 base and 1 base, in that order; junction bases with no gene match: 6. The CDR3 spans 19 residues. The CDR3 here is CSARAGTSGRGWNTGELFF. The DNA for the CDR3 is TGCAGTGCTAGAGCCGGGACTAGCGGGAGGGGGTGGAACACCGGGGAGCTGTTTTTT.

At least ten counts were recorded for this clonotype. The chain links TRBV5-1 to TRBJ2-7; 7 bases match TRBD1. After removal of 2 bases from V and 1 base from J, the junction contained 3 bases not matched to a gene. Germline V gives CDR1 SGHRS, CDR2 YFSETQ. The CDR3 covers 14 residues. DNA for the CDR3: TGCGCCAGCAGCTTTCCGGGACAGTCCTACGAGCAGTACTTC. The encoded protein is CASSFPGQSYEQYF.

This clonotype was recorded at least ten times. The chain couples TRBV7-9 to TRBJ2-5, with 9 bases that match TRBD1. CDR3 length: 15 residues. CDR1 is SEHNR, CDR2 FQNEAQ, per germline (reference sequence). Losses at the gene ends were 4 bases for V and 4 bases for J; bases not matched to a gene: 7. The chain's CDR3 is CASSSTGGGGETQYF. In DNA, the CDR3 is TGTGCCAGCAGCTCTACAGGGGGCGGGGGAGAGACCCAGTACTTC.

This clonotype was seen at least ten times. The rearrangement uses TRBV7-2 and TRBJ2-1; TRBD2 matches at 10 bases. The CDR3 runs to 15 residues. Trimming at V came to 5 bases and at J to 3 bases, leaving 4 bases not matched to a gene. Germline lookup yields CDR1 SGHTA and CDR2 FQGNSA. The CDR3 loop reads CASSAGLASYNEQFF. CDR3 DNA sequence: TGTGCCAGCAGCGCGGGACTAGCGAGCTACAATGAGCAGTTCTTC.

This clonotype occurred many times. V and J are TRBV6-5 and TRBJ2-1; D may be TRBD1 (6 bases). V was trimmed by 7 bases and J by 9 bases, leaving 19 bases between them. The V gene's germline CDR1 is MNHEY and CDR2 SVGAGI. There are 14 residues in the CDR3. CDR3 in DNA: TGTGCCAGCACCTTGAGGGGGAGTGAAGGTGAGCAGTTCTTC. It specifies CASTLRGSEGEQFF.

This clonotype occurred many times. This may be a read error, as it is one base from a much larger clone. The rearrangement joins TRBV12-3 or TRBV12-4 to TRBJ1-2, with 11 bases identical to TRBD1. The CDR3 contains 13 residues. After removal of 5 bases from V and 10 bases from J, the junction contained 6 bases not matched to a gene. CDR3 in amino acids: CASSRTGGVDYTF. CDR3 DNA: TGTGCCAGCAGTAGGACAGGGGGCGTTGACTACACCTTC.

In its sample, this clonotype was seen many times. The DNA of the CDR3 is TGCGCCAGCAGCTTGGCGGGACTTCAAACCGCCGGAGATACGCAGTATTTT. Encoded protein: CASSLAGLQTAGDTQYF. The chain links TRBV5-1 to TRBJ2-3; D might be TRBD2 (6 bases). The CDR3 contains 17 residues. V was clipped by 0 bases and J by 5 bases, with 19 bases between them. The V gene's germline CDR1 is SGHRS and CDR2 YFSETQ. Together with reference TRBV5-1 and TRBJ2-3, the CDR3 gives the full variable domain: KAGVTQTPRYLIKTRGQQVTLSCSPISGHRSVSWYQQTPGQGLQFLFEYFSETQRNKGNFPGRFSGRQFSNSRSEMNVSTLELGDSALYLCASSLAGLQTAGDTQYFGPGTRLTVL.

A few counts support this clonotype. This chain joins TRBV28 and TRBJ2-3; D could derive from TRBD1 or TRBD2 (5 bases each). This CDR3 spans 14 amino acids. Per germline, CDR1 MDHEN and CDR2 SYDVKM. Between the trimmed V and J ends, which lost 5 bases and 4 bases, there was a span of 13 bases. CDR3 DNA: TGTGCCAGCAGTCCAGACGGGGCTGCAGATACGCAGTATTTT. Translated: CASSPDGAADTQYF.

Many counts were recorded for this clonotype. CDR3 sequence: CASSAPGSGDTQYF. The CDR3 nucleotides read TGTGCCAGCAGCGCCCCTGGGAGTGGAGATACGCAGTATTTT. V is TRBV7-2 and J is TRBJ2-3; D possibly corresponds to TRBD2 (5 bases). Trimming took 5 bases from V and 5 from J, leaving 14 bases between them. Germline V CDR1 and CDR2: SGHTA, FQGNSA. This CDR3 spans 14 amino acids.

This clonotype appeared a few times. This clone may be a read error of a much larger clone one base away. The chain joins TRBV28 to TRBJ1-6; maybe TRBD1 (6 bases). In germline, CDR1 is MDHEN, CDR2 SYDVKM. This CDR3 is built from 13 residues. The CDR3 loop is CVCRGHDNSPLHF. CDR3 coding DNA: TGTGTCTGCCGGGGGCACGATAATTCACCCCTCCACTTT. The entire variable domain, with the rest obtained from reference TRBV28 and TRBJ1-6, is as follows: DVKVTQSSRYLVKRTGEKVFLECVQDMDHENMFWYRQDPGLGLRLIYFSYDVKMKEKGDIPEGYSVSREKKERFSLILESASTNQTSMYLCVCRGHDNSPLHFGNGTRLTVT.

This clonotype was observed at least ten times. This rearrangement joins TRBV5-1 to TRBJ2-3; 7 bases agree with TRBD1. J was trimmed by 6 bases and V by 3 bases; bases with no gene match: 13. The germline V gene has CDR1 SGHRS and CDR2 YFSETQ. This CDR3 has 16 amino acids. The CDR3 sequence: CASSSTGTALSDTQYF. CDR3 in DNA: TGCGCCAGCAGCTCGACCGGGACAGCCCTTTCGGATACGCAGTATTTT.